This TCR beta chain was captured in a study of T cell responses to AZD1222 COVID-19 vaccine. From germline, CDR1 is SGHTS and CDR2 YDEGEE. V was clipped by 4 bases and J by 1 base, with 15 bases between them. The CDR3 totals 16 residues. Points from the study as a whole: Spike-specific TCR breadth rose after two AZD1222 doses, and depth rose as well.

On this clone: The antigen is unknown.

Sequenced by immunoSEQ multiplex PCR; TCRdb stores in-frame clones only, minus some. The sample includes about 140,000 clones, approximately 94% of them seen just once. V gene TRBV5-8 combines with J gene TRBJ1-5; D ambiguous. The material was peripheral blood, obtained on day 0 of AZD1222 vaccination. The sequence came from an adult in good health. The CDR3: CASSRRTEPSNQPQHF. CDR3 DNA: TGTGCCAGCAGCCGAAGGACGGAACCCAGCAATCAGCCCCAGCATTTT. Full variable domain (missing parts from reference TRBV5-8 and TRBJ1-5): EAGVTQSPTHLIKTRGQQATLRCSPISGHTSVYWYQQALGLGLQFLLWYDEGEERNRGNFPPRFSGRQFPNYSSELNVNALELEDSALYLCASSRRTEPSNQPQHFGDGTRLSIL.